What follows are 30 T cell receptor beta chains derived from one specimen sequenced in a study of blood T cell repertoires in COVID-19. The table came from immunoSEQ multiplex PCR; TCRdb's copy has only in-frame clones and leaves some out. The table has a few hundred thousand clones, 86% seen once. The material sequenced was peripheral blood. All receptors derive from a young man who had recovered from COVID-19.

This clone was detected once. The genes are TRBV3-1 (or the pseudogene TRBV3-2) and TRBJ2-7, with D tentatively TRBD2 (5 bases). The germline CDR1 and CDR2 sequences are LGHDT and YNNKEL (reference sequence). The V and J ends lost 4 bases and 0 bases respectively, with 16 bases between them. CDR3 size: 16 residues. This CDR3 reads CASSPRDYPSSYEQYF. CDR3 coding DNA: TGTGCCAGCAGCCCCAGAGACTACCCGAGCTCCTACGAGCAGTACTTC.

CDR3 sequence reads: CASKLWPTGRNQPQHF. CDR3 sequence (DNA): TGCGCCAGCAAACTATGGCCGACAGGCCGCAATCAGCCCCAGCATTTT. The chain couples TRBV5-1 to TRBJ1-5; the D gene is possibly TRBD1 (6 bases). Deletions cut 6 bases from V and 2 bases from J, with 18 bases between. In germline, CDR1 is SGHRS, CDR2 YFSETQ. The CDR3 consists of 16 residues. Combining the CDR3 with reference TRBV5-1 and TRBJ1-5 gives the whole variable domain KAGVTQTPRYLIKTRGQQVTLSCSPISGHRSVSWYQQTPGQGLQFLFEYFSETQRNKGNFPGRFSGRQFSNSRSEMNVSTLELGDSALYLCASKLWPTGRNQPQHFGDGTRLSIL.

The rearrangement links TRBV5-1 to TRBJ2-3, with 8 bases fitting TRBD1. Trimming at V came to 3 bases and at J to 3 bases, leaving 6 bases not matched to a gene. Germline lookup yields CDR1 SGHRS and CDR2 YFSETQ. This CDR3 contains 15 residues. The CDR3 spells CASSSLTGVTDTQYF. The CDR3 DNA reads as TGCGCCAGCAGCTCACTGACAGGGGTGACAGATACGCAGTATTTT.

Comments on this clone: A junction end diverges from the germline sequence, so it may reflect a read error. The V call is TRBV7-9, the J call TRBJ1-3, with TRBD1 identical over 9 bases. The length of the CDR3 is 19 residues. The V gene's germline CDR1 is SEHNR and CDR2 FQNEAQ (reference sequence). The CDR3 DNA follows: TGTCCCAGCACCACACGACAGGGGGGAGCGCCTGGCTCTGGAAACACCATATATTTT. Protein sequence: CPSTTRQGGAPGSGNTIYF.

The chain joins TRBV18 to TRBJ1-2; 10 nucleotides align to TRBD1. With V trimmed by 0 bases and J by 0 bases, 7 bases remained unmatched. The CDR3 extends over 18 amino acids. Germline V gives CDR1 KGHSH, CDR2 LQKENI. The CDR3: CASSPPGWTGGTNYGYTF. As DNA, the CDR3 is TGTGCCAGCTCACCACCGGGCTGGACAGGGGGAACTAACTATGGCTACACCTTC.

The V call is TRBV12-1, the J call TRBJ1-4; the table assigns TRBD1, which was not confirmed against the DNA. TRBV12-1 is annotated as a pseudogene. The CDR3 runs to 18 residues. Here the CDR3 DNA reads TGTGCCAGCAGCTTTGTAGGGGCTTTCGGACCCTTTATCGGAAAACTGTTTTTT. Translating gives CASSFVGAFGPFIGKLFF.

For the CDR3, the DNA is TGTGCCAGCAGCCGGGGGACAGTCGCCCAGAGTGAAGCTTTCTTT. Residues: CASSRGTVAQSEAFF. The genes are TRBV14 and TRBJ1-1; 7 bases line up with TRBD1. This CDR3 is built from 15 residues. Germline values: CDR1 SGHDN, CDR2 FVKESK. Losses at the gene ends were 4 bases for V and 7 bases for J; bases not matched to a gene: 12.

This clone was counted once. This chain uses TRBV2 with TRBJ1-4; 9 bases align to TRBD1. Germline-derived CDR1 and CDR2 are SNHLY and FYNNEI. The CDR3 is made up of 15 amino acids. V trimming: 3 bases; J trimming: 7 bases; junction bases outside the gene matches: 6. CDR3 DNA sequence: TGTGCCAGCAGTGACCGGACAGGGGCTCTTGAAAAACTGTTTTTT. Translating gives CASSDRTGALEKLFF. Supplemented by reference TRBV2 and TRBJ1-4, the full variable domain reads EPEVTQTPSHQVTQMGQEVILRCVPISNHLYFYWYRQILGQKVEFLVSFYNNEISEKSEIFDDQFSVERPDGSNFTLKIRSTKLEDSAMYFCASSDRTGALEKLFFGSGTQLSVL.

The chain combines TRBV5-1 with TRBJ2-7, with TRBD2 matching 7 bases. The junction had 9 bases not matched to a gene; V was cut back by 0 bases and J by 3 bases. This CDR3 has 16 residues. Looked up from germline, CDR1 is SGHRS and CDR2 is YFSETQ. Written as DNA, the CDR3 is TGCGCCAGCAGCTTGGAGGCTCGGACTAGTATCTACGAGCAGTACTTC. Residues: CASSLEARTSIYEQYF. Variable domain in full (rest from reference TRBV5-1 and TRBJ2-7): KAGVTQTPRYLIKTRGQQVTLSCSPISGHRSVSWYQQTPGQGLQFLFEYFSETQRNKGNFPGRFSGRQFSNSRSEMNVSTLELGDSALYLCASSLEARTSIYEQYFGPGTRLTVT.

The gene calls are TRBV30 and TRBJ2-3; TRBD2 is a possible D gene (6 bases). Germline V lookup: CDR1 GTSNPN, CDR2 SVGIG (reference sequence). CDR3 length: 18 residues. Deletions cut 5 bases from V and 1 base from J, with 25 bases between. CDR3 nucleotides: TGTGCCTGGGTTCAGGGCTGTGCCGGGGGAACTCGCACAGATACGCAGTATTTT. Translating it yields CAWVQGCAGGTRTDTQYF.

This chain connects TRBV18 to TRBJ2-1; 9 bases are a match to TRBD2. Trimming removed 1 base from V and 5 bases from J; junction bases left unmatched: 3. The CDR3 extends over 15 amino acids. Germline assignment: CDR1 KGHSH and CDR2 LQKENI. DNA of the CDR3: TGTGCCAGCTCACCACTAGCGGGGGTTAACAATGAGCAGTTCTTC. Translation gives CASSPLAGVNNEQFF.

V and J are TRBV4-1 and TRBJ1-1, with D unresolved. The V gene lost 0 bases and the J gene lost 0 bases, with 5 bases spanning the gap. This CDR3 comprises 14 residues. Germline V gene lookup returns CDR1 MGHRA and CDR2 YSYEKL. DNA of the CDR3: TGCGCCAGCAGCCAAGAAACACTGAACACTGAAGCTTTCTTT. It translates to CASSQETLNTEAFF.

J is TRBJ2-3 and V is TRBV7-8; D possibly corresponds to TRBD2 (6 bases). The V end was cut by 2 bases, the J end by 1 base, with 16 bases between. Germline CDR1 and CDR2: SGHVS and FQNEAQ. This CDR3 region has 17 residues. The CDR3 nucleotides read TGTGCCAGCAGCTTATTGGAGGGGTTTTATGGCACAGATACGCAGTATTTT. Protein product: CASSLLEGFYGTDTQYF.

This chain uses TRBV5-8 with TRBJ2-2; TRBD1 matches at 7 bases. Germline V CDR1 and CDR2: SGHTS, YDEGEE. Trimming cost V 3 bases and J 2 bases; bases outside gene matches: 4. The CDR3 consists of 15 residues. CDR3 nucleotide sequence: TGTGCCAGCAGCTCCGGGACAGTCAACACCGGGGAGCTGTTTTTT. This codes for CASSSGTVNTGELFF.

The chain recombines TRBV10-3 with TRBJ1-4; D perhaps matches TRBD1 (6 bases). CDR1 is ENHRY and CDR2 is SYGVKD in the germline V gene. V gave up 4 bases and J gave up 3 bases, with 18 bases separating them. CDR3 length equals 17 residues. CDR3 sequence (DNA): TGTGCCATCAGTGGGACCGGGACACTTCAATCTAATGAAAAACTGTTTTTT. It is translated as CAISGTGTLQSNEKLFF.

CDR3 nucleotide sequence: TGTGCCAGCACCTCGGGGATCGGTCCCACTGAAGCTTTCTTT. This gives the protein CASTSGIGPTEAFF. This chain uses TRBV3-1 (or the pseudogene TRBV3-2) with TRBJ1-1; unclear D gene. The V gene's germline CDR1 is LGHDT and CDR2 YNNKEL (reference sequence). V was pared by 7 bases and J by 4 bases, with 16 bases between. This CDR3 spans 14 amino acids.

The CDR3 nucleotides are TGTGCCAGCAGTCCCAGGTCGTCAGATAACACTGAAGCTTTCTTT. Its protein product is CASSPRSSDNTEAFF. The chain recombines TRBV2 with TRBJ1-1, with D hard to call. The CDR3 totals 15 residues. Germline CDR1 SNHLY, CDR2 FYNNEI. V was trimmed by 5 bases and J by 2 bases, leaving 15 bases between them.

CDR3 in amino acids: CASSEASLPGYTF. The CDR3 DNA sequence: TGTGCCAGCAGTGAAGCCAGTCTCCCCGGCTACACCTTC. The chain employs TRBV6-1 and TRBJ1-2; D gene unclear. V was clipped by 0 bases and J by 8 bases, with 10 bases between them. The CDR3 extends over 13 amino acids. Germline V lookup: CDR1 MNHNS, CDR2 SASEGT.

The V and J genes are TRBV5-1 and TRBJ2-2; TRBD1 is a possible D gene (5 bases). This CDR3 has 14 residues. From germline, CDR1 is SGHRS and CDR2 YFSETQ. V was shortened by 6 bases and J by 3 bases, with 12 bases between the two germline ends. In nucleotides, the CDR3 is TGCGCCAGCAAGGGGCAGGCAGACACCGGGGAGCTGTTTTTT. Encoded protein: CASKGQADTGELFF.

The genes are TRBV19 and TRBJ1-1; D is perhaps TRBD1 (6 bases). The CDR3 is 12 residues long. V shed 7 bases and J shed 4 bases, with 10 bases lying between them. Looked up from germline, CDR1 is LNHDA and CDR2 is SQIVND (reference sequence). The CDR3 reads CASIKGGTEAFF. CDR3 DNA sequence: TGTGCCAGTATCAAAGGGGGCACTGAAGCTTTCTTT.

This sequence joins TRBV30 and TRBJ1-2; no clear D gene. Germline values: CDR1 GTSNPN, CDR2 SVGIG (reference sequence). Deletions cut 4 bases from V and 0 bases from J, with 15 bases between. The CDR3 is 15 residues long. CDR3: CAWTLSGLANYGYTF. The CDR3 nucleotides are TGTGCCTGGACCCTAAGTGGGCTTGCTAACTATGGCTACACCTTC. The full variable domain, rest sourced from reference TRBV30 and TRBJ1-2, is SQTIHQWPATLVQPVGSPLSLECTVEGTSNPNLYWYRQAAGRGLQLLFYSVGIGQISSEVPQNLSASRPQDRQFILSSKKLLLSDSGFYLCAWTLSGLANYGYTFGSGTRLTVV.

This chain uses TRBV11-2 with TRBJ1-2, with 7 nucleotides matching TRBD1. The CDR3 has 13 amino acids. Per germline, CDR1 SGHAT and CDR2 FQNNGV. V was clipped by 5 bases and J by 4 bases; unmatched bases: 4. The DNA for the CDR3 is TGTGCCAGCAGCCCAGGGGGAACCTATGGCTACACCTTC. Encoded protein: CASSPGGTYGYTF.

CDR3: CASSSDRHRSTDTQYF. The CDR3 coding sequence is TGTGCCAGCAGCTCAGATAGACACCGCAGCACAGATACGCAGTATTTT. This chain uses TRBV7-4 with TRBJ2-3; D gene uncertain. The CDR3 spans 16 residues. The germline V gene encodes CDR1 SGHVT and CDR2 SQSDAQ. V lost 4 bases and J 0 bases, leaving 14 bases between the germline ends.

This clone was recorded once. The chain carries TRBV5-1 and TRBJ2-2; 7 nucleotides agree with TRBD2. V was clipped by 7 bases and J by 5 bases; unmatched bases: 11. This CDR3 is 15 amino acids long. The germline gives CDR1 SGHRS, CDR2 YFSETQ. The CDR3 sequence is CASRSNLGGTGELFF. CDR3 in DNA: TGCGCCAGCCGATCGAACTTGGGAGGGACCGGGGAGCTGTTTTTT.

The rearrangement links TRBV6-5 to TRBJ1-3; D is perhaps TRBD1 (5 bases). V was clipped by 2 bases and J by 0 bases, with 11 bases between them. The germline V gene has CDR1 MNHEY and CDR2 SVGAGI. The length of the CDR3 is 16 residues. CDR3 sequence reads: CASSYDDSSSGNTIYF. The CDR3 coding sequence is TGTGCCAGCAGTTACGATGACAGCTCCTCTGGAAACACCATATATTTT.

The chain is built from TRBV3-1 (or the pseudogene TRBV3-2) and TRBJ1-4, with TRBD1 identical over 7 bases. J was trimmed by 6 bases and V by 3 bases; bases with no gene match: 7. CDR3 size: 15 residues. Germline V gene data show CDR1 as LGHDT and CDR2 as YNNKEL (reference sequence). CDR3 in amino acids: CASSHFDRVDEKLFF. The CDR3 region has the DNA TGTGCCAGCAGCCATTTCGACAGGGTGGATGAAAAACTGTTTTTT.

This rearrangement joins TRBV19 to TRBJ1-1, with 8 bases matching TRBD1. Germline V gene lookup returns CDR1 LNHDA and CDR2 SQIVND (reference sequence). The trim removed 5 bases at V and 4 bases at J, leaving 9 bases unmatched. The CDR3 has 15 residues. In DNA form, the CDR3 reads TGTGCCAGTAGTCCCATCAGGACAGGGCCCACTGAAGCTTTCTTT. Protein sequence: CASSPIRTGPTEAFF.

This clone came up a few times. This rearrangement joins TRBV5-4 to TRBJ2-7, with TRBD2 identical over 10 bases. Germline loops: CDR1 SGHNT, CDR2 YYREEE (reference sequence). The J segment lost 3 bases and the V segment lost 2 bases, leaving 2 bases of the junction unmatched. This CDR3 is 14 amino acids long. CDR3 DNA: TGTGCCAGCAGCTTCGGGACTAGCGTCTACGAGCAGTACTTC. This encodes CASSFGTSVYEQYF. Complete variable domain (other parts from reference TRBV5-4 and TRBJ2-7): ETGVTQSPTHLIKTRGQQVTLRCSSQSGHNTVSWYQQALGQGPQFIFQYYREEENGRGNFPPRFSGLQFPNYSSELNVNALELDDSALYLCASSFGTSVYEQYFGPGTRLTVT.

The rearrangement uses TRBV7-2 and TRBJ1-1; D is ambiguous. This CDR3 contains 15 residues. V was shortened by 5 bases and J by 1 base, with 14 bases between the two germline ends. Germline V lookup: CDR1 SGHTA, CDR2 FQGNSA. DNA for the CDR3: TGTGCCAGCAGCCTAATCGCGGCGACGAACACTGAAGCTTTCTTT. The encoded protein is CASSLIAATNTEAFF.

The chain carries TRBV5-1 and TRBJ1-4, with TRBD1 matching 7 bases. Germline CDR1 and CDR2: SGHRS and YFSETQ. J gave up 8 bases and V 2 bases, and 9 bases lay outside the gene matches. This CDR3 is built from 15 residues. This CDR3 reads CASSFEQGSGEKLFF. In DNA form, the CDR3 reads TGCGCCAGCAGCTTCGAACAGGGGTCGGGGGAAAAACTGTTTTTT.